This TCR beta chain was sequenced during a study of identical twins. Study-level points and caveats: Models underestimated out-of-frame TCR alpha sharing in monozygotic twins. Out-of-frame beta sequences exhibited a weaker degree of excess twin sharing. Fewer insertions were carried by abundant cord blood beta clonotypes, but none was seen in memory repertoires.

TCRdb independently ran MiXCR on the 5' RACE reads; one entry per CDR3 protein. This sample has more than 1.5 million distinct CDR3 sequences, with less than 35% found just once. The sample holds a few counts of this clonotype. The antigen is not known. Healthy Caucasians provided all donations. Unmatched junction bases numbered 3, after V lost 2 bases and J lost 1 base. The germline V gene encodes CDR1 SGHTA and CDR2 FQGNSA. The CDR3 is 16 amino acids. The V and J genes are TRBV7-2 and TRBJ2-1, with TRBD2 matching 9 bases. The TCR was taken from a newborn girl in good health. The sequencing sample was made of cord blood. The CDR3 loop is CASSLRAGGSYNEQFF. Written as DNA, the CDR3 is TGTGCCAGCAGCTTAAGGGCGGGGGGGTCCTACAATGAGCAGTTCTTC.